Below, 13 T cell receptor beta chains from the same sample are listed, as sequenced in a study of CD8 T cells in ankylosing spondylitis. In TCRdb, the 5' RACE reads were re-called with MiXCR into one record per CDR3 protein. The profile covers around 250,000 distinct CDR3 sequences, with about 18% appearing a single time and less than 35% taken by the ten largest. The material sequenced was blood, either unsorted or a sorted T cell fraction (not recorded which). These receptors were taken from a male donor with ankylosing spondylitis or in good health (not recorded which).

Concerning this clonotype itself: One junction end disagrees with the germline gene, perhaps due to a read error. The chain couples TRBV6-5 to TRBJ1-1; TRBD1 aligns across 8 bases. There are 14 residues in the CDR3. CDR1 MNHEY and CDR2 SVGAGI come from the germline V gene. In nucleotides, the CDR3 is TGTGCCAGCAGTTACCAGGGGGCTAACACTGAAGATTTCTTT. Its protein product is CASSYQGANTEDFF.

In this sample, this clonotype turned up once. V and J are TRBV4-2 and TRBJ2-7; TRBD2 aligns across 10 bases. CDR3 length: 15 amino acids. V shed 4 bases and J 2 bases; nucleotides not matched to a gene: 5. Germline values: CDR1 LGHNA, CDR2 YNFKEQ. Here the CDR3 reads CASSLTSGTTYEQYF. The CDR3 DNA is TGTGCCAGCAGCCTCACTAGCGGGACTACCTACGAGCAGTACTTC.

This chain joins TRBV28 and TRBJ2-6, with a tentative D call TRBD1 (7 bases). Germline V CDR1 and CDR2: MDHEN, SYDVKM. This CDR3 contains 15 residues. Deletions cut 5 bases from V and 4 bases from J, with 12 bases between. The DNA of the CDR3 is TGTGCCAGCAGTCGGGGGACAGAAGGGGCCAACGTCCTGACTTTC. Amino acids: CASSRGTEGANVLTF.

The V call is TRBV27, the J call TRBJ2-1; maybe TRBD2 (6 bases). Trimming shortened V by 5 bases and J by 9 bases, and 17 bases separated the two germline ends. The length of the CDR3 is 14 residues. Germline V gene data show CDR1 as MNHEY and CDR2 as SMNVEV (reference sequence). The CDR3 nucleotides read TGTGCCAGCAGTACTCCGGGACCCGGGAGTGAGCAGTTCTTC. Protein product: CASSTPGPGSEQFF.

This clonotype was detected ten times or more. The chain joins TRBV12-5 to TRBJ2-5; 9 positions match TRBD2. The V and J ends lost 0 bases and 5 bases, in that order; junction bases with no gene match: 7. CDR1 and CDR2 from the germline V gene are LGHNT and FRNRAP. The CDR3 runs 16 residues. CDR3 sequence reads: CASGLVTSGRGETQYF. The CDR3, as DNA: TGTGCTAGTGGTTTGGTAACTAGCGGGCGAGGGGAGACCCAGTACTTC.

There are a few counts of this clonotype. The chain uses TRBV7-2 and TRBJ2-3; TRBD1 agrees at 9 bases. From germline, CDR1 is SGHTA and CDR2 FQGNSA. The length of the CDR3 is 14 residues. Trimming removed 5 bases from V and 7 bases from J; junction bases left unmatched: 7. In nucleotides, the CDR3 is TGTGCCAGCAGCCGGGACAGGGTCGAACATACGCAGTATTTT. Residues: CASSRDRVEHTQYF.

J is TRBJ2-7 and V is TRBV6-6, with D perhaps TRBD1 (6 bases). V lost 4 bases and J lost 3, with 10 bases in between. The CDR3 runs to 13 residues. CDR1 and CDR2 from the germline V gene are MNHNY and SVGAGI (reference sequence). The CDR3 here is CASSLDSRYEQYF. The CDR3 nucleotides are TGTGCCAGCAGTTTGGACAGCCGCTACGAGCAGTACTTC.

In this sample, this clonotype turned up many times. V is TRBV27 and J is TRBJ2-3; a weak D match, TRBD1 (6 bases). Trimming removed 5 bases at V and 3 bases at J, with 15 bases between. The germline CDR1 and CDR2 sequences are MNHEY and SMNVEV (reference sequence). CDR3 length equals 15 residues. CDR3 residues: CASSVRQGLTDTQYF. CDR3 DNA sequence: TGTGCCAGCAGTGTTCGGCAGGGGCTAACAGATACGCAGTATTTT.

The V and J genes are TRBV12-3 or TRBV12-4 and TRBJ2-1; D may be TRBD2 (6 bases). With 7 bases removed from V and 8 bases from J, the gap between germline ends came to 12 bases. This CDR3 has 12 amino acids. The CDR3 reads CASKLIADEQFF. CDR3 nucleotides: TGTGCCAGCAAATTAATAGCGGATGAGCAGTTCTTC.

The chain recombines TRBV20-1 with TRBJ2-1, with TRBD2 matching over 8 bases. This CDR3 contains 15 residues. Unmatched junction bases numbered 12, after V lost 1 base and J lost 10 bases. CDR1 is DFQATT and CDR2 is SNEGSKA in the germline V gene (reference sequence). CDR3 sequence: CSARGLAGPGLEQFF. CDR3 nucleotides: TGCAGTGCTAGAGGGCTAGCGGGCCCCGGGTTAGAGCAGTTCTTC.

This clonotype was detected a few times. V and J are TRBV4-1 and TRBJ2-1; no definite D call. Trimming took 2 bases from V and 0 from J, leaving 11 bases between them. Germline assignment: CDR1 MGHRA and CDR2 YSYEKL. The CDR3 runs 16 residues. In nucleotides, the CDR3 is TGCGCCAGCAGCCAATTCGTAATAGACTCCTACAATGAGCAGTTCTTC. It translates to CASSQFVIDSYNEQFF.

In its sample, this clonotype was seen a few times. The chain employs TRBV23-1 and TRBJ2-2; TRBD1 matches at 8 bases. TRBV23-1 is given ORF status, its function remaining uncertain. Germline trimming cut 4 bases from V and 2 bases from J; bases unmatched to any gene: 6. This CDR3 has 16 amino acids. The CDR3 is CASSPPGGPNTGELFF. The CDR3 region has the DNA TGCGCCAGCAGTCCCCCAGGGGGCCCTAACACCGGGGAGCTGTTTTTT.

This clonotype has only a few counts. V and J are TRBV7-3 and TRBJ2-3, with TRBD1 matching over 8 bases. The CDR3 has 16 residues. V shed 1 base, J shed 2 bases, and the junction held 5 bases outside the gene matches. From germline, CDR1 is SGHTA and CDR2 FQGTGA. Here the CDR3 DNA reads TGTGCCAGCAGCTTAAGACAGGGGAGTGTCACAGATACGCAGTATTTT. Residues: CASSLRQGSVTDTQYF.